This entry lists 5 T cell receptor beta chains sequenced from one sample in a study of shared clonotypes between healthy human individuals. Sequenced by immunoSEQ multiplex PCR; TCRdb stores in-frame clones only, minus some. The sample holds 2 million to 3 million clones, 90% to 95% seen once. The sample comprised naive CD4+ T cells sorted from blood. Described subset: CD45RA+ positively selected. The receptors were gathered from a young man in good health.

CDR3: CASSPITGTREKLFF. CDR3 nucleotide sequence: TGTGCCAGCTCACCGATCACCGGGACCCGTGAAAAACTGTTTTTT. This chain uses TRBV18 with TRBJ1-4, with D perhaps matching TRBD1 (5 bases). CDR1 is KGHSH, CDR2 LQKENI, per germline. Trimming took 3 bases from V and 7 from J, leaving 15 bases between them. The CDR3 has 15 residues.

The chain has TRBV5-6 and TRBJ1-6; tentatively, D is TRBD1 (5 bases). CDR3 size: 12 residues. V gave up 4 bases and J gave up 12 bases, with 11 bases separating them. Germline lookup yields CDR1 SGHDT and CDR2 YYEEEE. This CDR3 reads CASSRNQGPLHF. Here the CDR3 DNA reads TGTGCCAGCAGCCGTAACCAGGGACCCCTCCACTTT.

V is TRBV27 and J is TRBJ1-4; 10 bases match TRBD1. The J segment lost 11 bases and the V segment lost 7 bases, leaving 19 bases of the junction unmatched. There are 17 residues in the CDR3. Germline CDR1 and CDR2: MNHEY and SMNVEV (reference sequence). In nucleotides, the CDR3 is TGTGCCAGCACTGTTTTAAAACCCGGGACAGGGGAGTGCAAACTGTTTTTT. Amino acid sequence: CASTVLKPGTGECKLFF.

About this clone: Distinct nucleotide sequences in the sample also encode this CDR3. The rearrangement uses TRBV7-9 and TRBJ2-5, with a tentative D call TRBD2 (6 bases). Germline CDR1 SEHNR, CDR2 FQNEAQ (reference sequence). The V end was cut by 0 bases, the J end by 5 bases, with 10 bases between. There are 14 residues in the CDR3. CDR3 protein: CASSLAGGGETQYF. The CDR3 coding sequence is TGTGCCAGCAGCTTAGCCGGCGGAGGGGAGACCCAGTACTTC.

The genes are TRBV19 and TRBJ1-5, with 10 bases identical to TRBD1. The CDR3 covers 17 residues. The V gene's germline CDR1 is LNHDA and CDR2 SQIVND (reference sequence). Germline trimming cut 5 bases from V and 2 bases from J; bases unmatched to any gene: 9. CDR3 nucleotide sequence: TGTGCCAGTAGTTCGACAGGGGGCGGAAACGGCAATCAGCCCCAGCATTTT. Translating it yields CASSSTGGGNGNQPQHF.